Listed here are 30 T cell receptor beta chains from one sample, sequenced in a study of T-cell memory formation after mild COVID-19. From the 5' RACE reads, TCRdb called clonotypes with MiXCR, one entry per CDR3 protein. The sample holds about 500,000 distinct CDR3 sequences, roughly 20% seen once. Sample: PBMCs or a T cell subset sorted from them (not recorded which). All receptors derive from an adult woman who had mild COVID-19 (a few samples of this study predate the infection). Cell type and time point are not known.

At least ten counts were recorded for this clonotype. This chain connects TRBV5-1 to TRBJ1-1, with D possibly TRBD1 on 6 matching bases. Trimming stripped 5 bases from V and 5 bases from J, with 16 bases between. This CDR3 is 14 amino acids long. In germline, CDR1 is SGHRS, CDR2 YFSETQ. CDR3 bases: TGCGCCAGCAGTTGGTCCGGGGGGCAAACTGAAGCTTTCTTT. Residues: CASSWSGGQTEAFF.

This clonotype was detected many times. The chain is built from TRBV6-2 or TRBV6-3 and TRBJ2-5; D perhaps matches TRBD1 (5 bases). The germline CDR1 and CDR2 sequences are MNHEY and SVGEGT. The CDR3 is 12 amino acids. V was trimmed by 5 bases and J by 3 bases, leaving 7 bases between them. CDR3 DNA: TGTGCCAGCAGTGAGGACAAAGAGACCCAGTACTTC. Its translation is CASSEDKETQYF.

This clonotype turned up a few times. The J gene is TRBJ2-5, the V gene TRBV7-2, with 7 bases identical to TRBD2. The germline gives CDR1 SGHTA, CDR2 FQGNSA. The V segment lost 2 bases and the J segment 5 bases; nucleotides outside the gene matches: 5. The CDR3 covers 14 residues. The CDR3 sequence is CASSLLAVTETQYF. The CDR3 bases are TGTGCCAGCAGCTTACTAGCGGTAACGGAGACCCAGTACTTC.

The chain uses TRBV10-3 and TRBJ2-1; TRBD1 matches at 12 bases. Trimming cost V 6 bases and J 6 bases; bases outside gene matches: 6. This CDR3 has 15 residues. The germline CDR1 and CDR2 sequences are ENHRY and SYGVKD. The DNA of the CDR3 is TGTGCCATCAGGGCGGGACAGGGGGCGAGCAATGAGCAGTTCTTC. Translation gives CAIRAGQGASNEQFF.

This CDR3 is CASSQGGGGIQYF. The CDR3 nucleotides read TGCGCCAGCAGCCAAGGAGGGGGGGGCATTCAGTACTTC. V is TRBV4-3 and J is TRBJ2-4, with D possibly matching TRBD2 (7 bases). Trimming took off 1 base at V and 9 bases at J, with 10 bases between the two ends. Germline CDR1 LGHNA, CDR2 YSLEER. The CDR3 runs to 13 residues.

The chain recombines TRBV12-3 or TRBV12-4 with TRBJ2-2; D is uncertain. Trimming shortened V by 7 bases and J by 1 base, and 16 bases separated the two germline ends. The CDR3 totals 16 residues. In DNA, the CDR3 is TGTGCCAGCACCCCTACGCCGACACGGAACACCGGGGAGCTGTTTTTT. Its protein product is CASTPTPTRNTGELFF.

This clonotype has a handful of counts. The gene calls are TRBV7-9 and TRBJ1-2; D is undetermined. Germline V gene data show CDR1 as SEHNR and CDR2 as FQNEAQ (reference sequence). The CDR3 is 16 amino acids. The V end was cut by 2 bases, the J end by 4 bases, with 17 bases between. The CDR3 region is CASSLLLGIAGYGYTF. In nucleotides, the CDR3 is TGTGCCAGCAGCTTACTCCTAGGCATCGCAGGCTATGGCTACACCTTC.

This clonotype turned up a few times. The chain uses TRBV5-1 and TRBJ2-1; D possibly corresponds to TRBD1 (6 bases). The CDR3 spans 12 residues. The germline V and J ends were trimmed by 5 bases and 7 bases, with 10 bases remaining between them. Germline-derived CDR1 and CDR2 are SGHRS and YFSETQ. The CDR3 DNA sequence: TGCGCCAGCAGGCTACAGGGAAATGAGCAGTTCTTC. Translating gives CASRLQGNEQFF.

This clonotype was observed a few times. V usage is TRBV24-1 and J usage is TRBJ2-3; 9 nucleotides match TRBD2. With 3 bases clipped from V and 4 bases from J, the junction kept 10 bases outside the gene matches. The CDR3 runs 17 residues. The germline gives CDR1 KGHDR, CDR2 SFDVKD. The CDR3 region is CATSDPGREGPADTQYF. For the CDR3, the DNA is TGTGCCACCAGTGATCCTGGGCGGGAGGGCCCAGCAGATACGCAGTATTTT.

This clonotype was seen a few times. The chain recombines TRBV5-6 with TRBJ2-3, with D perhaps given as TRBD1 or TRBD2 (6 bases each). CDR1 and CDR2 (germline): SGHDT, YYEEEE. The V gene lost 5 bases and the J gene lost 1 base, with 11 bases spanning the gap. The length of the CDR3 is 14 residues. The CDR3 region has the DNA TGTGCCAGCAGACGGGGGCCCGGCACAGATACGCAGTATTTT. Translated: CASRRGPGTDTQYF.

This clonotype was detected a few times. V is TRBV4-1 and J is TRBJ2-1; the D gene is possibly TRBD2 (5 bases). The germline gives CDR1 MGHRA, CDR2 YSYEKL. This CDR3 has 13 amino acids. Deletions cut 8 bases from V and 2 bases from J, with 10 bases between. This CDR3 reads CASGRGTYNEQFF. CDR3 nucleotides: TGCGCCAGCGGTCGGGGAACCTACAATGAGCAGTTCTTC.

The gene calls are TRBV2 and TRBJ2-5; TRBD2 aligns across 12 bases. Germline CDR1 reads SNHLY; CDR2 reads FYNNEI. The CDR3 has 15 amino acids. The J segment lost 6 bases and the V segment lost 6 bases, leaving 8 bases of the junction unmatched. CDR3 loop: CASSRLTSGGKTQYF. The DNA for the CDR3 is TGTGCCAGCAGCAGACTGACTAGCGGGGGCAAGACCCAGTACTTC. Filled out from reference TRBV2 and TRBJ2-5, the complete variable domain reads EPEVTQTPSHQVTQMGQEVILRCVPISNHLYFYWYRQILGQKVEFLVSFYNNEISEKSEIFDDQFSVERPDGSNFTLKIRSTKLEDSAMYFCASSRLTSGGKTQYFGPGTRLLVL.

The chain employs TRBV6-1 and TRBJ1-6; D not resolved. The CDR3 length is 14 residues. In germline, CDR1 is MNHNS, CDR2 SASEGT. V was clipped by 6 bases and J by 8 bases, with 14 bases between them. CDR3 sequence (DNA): TGTGCCAGCAGGGAGGGAACGGATTATTCACCCCTCCACTTT. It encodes CASREGTDYSPLHF.

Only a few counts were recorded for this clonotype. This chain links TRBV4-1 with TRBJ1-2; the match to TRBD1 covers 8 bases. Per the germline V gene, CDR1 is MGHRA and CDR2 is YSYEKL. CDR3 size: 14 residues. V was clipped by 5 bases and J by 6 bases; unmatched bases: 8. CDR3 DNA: TGCGCCAGCAGCGGACAGGGAACGTTAAATGGCTACACCTTC. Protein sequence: CASSGQGTLNGYTF.

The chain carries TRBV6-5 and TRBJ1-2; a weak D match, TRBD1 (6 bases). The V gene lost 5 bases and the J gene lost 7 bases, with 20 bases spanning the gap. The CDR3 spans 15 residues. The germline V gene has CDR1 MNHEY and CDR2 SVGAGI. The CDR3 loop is CASSLGQQGSLGYTF. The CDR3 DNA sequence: TGTGCCAGCAGTCTGGGACAACAGGGTTCACTTGGCTACACCTTC.

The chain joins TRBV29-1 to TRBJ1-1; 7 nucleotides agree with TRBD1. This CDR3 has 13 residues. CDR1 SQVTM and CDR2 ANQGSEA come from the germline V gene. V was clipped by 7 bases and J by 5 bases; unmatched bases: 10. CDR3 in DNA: TGCAGCGACAACACAGGGGTCGGGACTGAAGCTTTCTTT. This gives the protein CSDNTGVGTEAFF.

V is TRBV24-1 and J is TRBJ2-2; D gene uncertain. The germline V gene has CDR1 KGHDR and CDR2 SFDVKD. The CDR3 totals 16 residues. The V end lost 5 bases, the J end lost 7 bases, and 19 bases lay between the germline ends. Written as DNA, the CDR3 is TGTGCCACCAGTGGACTTGAGCCACGTTCGATCGGGGAGCTGTTTTTT. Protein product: CATSGLEPRSIGELFF.

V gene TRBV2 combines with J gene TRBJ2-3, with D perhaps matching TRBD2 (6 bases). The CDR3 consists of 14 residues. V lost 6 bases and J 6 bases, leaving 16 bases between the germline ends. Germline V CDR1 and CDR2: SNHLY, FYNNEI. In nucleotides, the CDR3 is TGTGCCAGCAGCTTGGGGGACTCCCGTGATACGCAGTATTTT. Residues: CASSLGDSRDTQYF.

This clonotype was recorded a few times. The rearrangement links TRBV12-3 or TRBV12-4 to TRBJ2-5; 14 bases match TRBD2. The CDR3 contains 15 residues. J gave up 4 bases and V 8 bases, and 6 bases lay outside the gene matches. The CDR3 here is CASRPGTSGGETQYF. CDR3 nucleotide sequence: TGTGCCAGCCGACCCGGGACTAGCGGGGGAGAGACCCAGTACTTC.

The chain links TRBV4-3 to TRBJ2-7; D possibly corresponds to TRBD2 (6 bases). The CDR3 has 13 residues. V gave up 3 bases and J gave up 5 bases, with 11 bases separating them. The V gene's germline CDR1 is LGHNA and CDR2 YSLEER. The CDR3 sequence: CASSHRTNHEQYF. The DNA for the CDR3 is TGCGCCAGCAGCCATCGGACTAACCACGAGCAGTACTTC.

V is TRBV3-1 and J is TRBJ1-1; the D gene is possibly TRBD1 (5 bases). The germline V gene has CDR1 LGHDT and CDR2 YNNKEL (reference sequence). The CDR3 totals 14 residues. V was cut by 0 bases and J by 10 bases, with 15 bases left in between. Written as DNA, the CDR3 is TGTGCCAGCAGCCAAGATGGGACGGCGGGAGGAGCTTTCTTT. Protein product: CASSQDGTAGGAFF.

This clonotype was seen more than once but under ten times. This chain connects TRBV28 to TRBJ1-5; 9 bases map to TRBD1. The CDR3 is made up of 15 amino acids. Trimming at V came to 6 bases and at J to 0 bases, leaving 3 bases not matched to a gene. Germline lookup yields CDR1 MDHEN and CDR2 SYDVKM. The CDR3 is CASRGTGFSNQPQHF. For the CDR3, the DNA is TGTGCCAGCAGGGGGACAGGGTTTAGCAATCAGCCCCAGCATTTT.

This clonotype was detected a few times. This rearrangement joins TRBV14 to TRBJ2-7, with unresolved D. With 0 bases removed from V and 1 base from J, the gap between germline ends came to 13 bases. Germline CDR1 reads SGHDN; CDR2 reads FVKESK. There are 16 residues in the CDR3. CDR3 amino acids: CASSQEIGSPSYEQYF. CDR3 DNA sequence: TGTGCCAGCAGCCAAGAGATAGGCAGCCCGTCCTACGAGCAGTACTTC. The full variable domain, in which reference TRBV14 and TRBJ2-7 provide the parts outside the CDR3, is EAGVTQFPSHSVIEKGQTVTLRCDPISGHDNLYWYRRVMGKEIKFLLHFVKESKQDESGMPNNRFLAERTGGTYSTLKVQPAELEDSGVYFCASSQEIGSPSYEQYFGPGTRLTVT.

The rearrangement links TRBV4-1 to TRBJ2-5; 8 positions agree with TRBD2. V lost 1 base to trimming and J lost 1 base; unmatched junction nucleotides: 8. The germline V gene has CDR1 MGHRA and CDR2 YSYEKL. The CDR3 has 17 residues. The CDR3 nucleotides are TGCGCCAGCAGCCAAGTCTCCGGGACTAGGGTCCAAGAGACCCAGTACTTC. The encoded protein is CASSQVSGTRVQETQYF.

The CDR3 is CASSPAHTGGGTSYNEQFF. The CDR3 region has the DNA TGTGCCAGCAGCCCCGCCCATACTGGGGGGGGCACCTCCTACAATGAGCAGTTCTTC. The chain joins TRBV5-5 to TRBJ2-1, with a tentative D call TRBD2 (7 bases). CDR3 length equals 19 residues. Between the trimmed V and J ends, which lost 4 bases and 0 bases, there was a span of 23 bases. Germline CDR1 SGHKS, CDR2 YYEKEE (reference sequence). Full variable domain (missing parts from reference TRBV5-5 and TRBJ2-1): DAGVTQSPTHLIKTRGQQVTLRCSPISGHKSVSWYQQVLGQGPQFIFQYYEKEERGRGNFPDRFSARQFPNYSSELNVNALLLGDSALYLCASSPAHTGGGTSYNEQFFGPGTRLTVL.

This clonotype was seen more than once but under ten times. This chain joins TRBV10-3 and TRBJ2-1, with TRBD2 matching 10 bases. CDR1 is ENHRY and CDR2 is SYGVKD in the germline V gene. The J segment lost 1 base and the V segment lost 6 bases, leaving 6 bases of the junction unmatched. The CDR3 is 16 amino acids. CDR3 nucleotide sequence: TGTGCCATCAGCAAAGCGGGGGGGATATCCTACAATGAGCAGTTCTTC. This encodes CAISKAGGISYNEQFF.

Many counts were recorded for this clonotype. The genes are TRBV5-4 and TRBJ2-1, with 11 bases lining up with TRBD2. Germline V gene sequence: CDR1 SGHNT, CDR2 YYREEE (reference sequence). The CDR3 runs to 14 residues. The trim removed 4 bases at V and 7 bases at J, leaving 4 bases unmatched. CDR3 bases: TGTGCCAGCAGCGTGGGACTAGCGGTGAATGAGCAGTTCTTC. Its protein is CASSVGLAVNEQFF.

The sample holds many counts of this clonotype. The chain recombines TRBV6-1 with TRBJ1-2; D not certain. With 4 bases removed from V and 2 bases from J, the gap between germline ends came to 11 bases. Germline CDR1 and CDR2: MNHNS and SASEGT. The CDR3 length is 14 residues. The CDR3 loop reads CASSARAVNYGYTF. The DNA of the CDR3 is TGTGCCAGCAGTGCCCGGGCCGTGAACTATGGCTACACCTTC.

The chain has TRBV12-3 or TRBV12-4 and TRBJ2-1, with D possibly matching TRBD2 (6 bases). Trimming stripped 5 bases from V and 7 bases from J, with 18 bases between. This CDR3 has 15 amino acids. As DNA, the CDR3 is TGTGCCAGCAGTCCCCGAGCGGGTAGCTGGAATGAGCAGTTCTTC. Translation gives CASSPRAGSWNEQFF.

The CDR3 region has the DNA TGTGCCAGCAGTTACCGGATGGATAAGTCCTACAATGAGCAGTTCTTC. It translates to CASSYRMDKSYNEQFF. This chain links TRBV6-2 or TRBV6-3 with TRBJ2-1; D remains unclear. The CDR3 totals 16 residues. Germline CDR1 and CDR2: MNHEY and SVGEGT. V was cut by 2 bases and J by 1 base, with 12 bases left in between.